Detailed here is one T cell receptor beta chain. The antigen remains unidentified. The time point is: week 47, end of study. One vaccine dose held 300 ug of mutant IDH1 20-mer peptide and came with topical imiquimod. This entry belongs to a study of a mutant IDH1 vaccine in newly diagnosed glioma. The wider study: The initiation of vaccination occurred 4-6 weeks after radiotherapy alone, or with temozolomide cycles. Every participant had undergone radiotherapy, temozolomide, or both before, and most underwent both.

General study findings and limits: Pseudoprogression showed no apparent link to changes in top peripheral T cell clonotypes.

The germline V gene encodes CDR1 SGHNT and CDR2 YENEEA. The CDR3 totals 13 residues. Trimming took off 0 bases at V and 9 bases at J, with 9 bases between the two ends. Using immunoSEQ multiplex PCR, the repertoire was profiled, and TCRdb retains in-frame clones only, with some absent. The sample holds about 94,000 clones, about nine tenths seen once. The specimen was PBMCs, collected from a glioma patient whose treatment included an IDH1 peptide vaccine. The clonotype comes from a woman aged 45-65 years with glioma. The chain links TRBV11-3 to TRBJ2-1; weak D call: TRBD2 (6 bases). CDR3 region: CASSLDLGGEQFF. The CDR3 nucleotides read TGTGCCAGCAGCTTAGATCTCGGGGGTGAGCAGTTCTTC. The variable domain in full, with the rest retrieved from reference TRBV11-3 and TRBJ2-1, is EAGVVQSPRYKIIEKKQPVAFWCNPISGHNTLYWYLQNLGQGPELLIRYENEEAVDDSQLPKDRFSAERLKGVDSTLKIQPAELGDSAVYLCASSLDLGGEQFFGPGTRLTVL.